The rows below give T cell receptor beta chains drawn from one sample of a study of CD8+ T cells in alopecia areata. The repertoire was sequenced with immunoSEQ multiplex PCR; TCRdb's copy has only in-frame clones and lacks some. Of approximately 82,000 clones listed, roughly half were seen once; the top ten hold around 6%. The sequenced sample was NKG2D-high CD8+ T cells sorted from blood. The receptors were gathered from a human donor with alopecia areata. Both conserved end residues are part of each CDR3. Clone size is not always given. Where it is, it says once, few, many or a class for expanded clones.

V gene: TRBV19
clone size: .
CDR3 protein: CASTRPNTGELFF

V gene: TRBV5-6
clone size: .
CDR3 protein: CASSSKYRVQERANYGYTF

V gene: TRBV9
clone size: few
CDR3 protein: CASSVVAGPLGANVLTF

V gene: TRBV7-2
clone size: few
CDR3 protein: CASSSGLDNTGELFF

V gene: TRBV27
clone size: .
CDR3 protein: CASSLGQGPQFF

V gene: TRBV27
clone size: .
CDR3 protein: CASSLGPSGANVLTF

V gene: TRBV5-1
clone size: few
CDR3 protein: CASSHLTAADYNEQFF

V gene: TRBV7-9
clone size: .
CDR3 protein: CASSRLTSGRSPGELFF

V gene: TRBV30
clone size: .
CDR3 protein: CAWSAGTANEQFF

V gene: TRBV5-1
clone size: .
CDR3 protein: CASSPVGPFTDTQYF

V gene: TRBV14
clone size: .
CDR3 protein: CASSQEEGRDQETQYF

V gene: TRBV23-1
clone size: .
CDR3 protein: CASSQKQGSTEAFF

V gene: TRBV27
clone size: .
CDR3 protein: CASSYGGPSGEQYF

V gene: TRBV4-1
clone size: .
CDR3 protein: CASSQDRDYQETQYF

V gene: TRBV28
clone size: .
CDR3 protein: CASSLSGEQYF

V gene: TRBV11-2
clone size: .
CDR3 protein: CASSFGLADYNEQFF

V gene: TRBV2
clone size: .
CDR3 protein: CASKWVEETQYF

V gene: TRBV12-5
clone size: few
CDR3 protein: CASGLASGYNEQFF

V gene: TRBV2
clone size: .
CDR3 protein: CASRGEGGIDEQFF

V gene: TRBV2
clone size: .
CDR3 protein: CASMSVKRARETQYF

V gene: TRBV19
clone size: .
CDR3 protein: CASRGTDHRGPEAFF

V gene: TRBV4-1
clone size: .
CDR3 protein: CASSLRDPLGDGYTF

V gene: TRBV18
clone size: .
CDR3 protein: CASSPLKTSTDTQYF

V gene: TRBV4-1
clone size: .
CDR3 protein: CASSQVSQGADTQYF

V gene: TRBV7-9
clone size: .
CDR3 protein: CASSPRSDREAYTEAFF

V gene: TRBV4-2
clone size: .
CDR3 protein: CASSQEIDTQYF

V gene: TRBV30
clone size: few
CDR3 protein: CAWRARGNTEAFF

V gene: TRBV4-2
clone size: .
CDR3 protein: CASSQDPGTGKDGYTF

V gene: TRBV5-1
clone size: .
CDR3 protein: CASGLAETLSTDTQYF

V gene: TRBV29-1
clone size: few
CDR3 protein: CSVPYRDSAYNEQFF

V gene: TRBV9
clone size: many
CDR3 protein: CASSPGGGYEQYF

V gene: TRBV10-2
clone size: .
CDR3 protein: CASSPGTDTQYF

V gene: TRBV2
clone size: .
CDR3 protein: CASSEEGNYNEQFF

V gene: TRBV6-5
clone size: once
CDR3 protein: CASNPYREEETQYF

V gene: TRBV27
clone size: few
CDR3 protein: CASSQRLFPYEQYF

V gene: TRBV29-1
clone size: .
CDR3 protein: CSSIGTSTDTQYF

V gene: TRBV29-1
clone size: .
CDR3 protein: CSVGLGRYEQYF

V gene: TRBV30
clone size: .
CDR3 protein: CAWSVVTGRAEQYF

V gene: TRBV30
clone size: .
CDR3 protein: CAWSQYEQYF

V gene: TRBV6-5
clone size: .
CDR3 protein: CATTAPKNIQYF

V gene: TRBV7-9
clone size: .
CDR3 protein: CASSRAGGEQFF